Listed here are 16 T cell receptor beta chains from one sample, sequenced in a study of cytomegalovirus exposure and HLA in healthy donors. The study ran its PCR with 60 Vbeta and 13 Jbeta primers. Sequencing was performed with immunoSEQ multiplex PCR; in TCRdb, only in-frame clones are kept and a portion is missing. The sample lists approximately 130,000 clones; around three quarters were seen once. Sample: PBMCs. The receptors come from a woman aged 45-65 years in good health and CMV-seronegative.

The chain has TRBV7-6 and TRBJ2-1, with 7 bases lining up with TRBD1. The germline V gene has CDR1 SGHVS and CDR2 FNYEAQ. V was pared by 2 bases and J by 2 bases, with 15 bases of the junction left unmatched. CDR3 length: 19 residues. CDR3 DNA: TGTGCCAGCAGCTTATTTAGGACAGGAAGATTGTTCGCCTACAATGAGCAGTTCTTC. This translates into CASSLFRTGRLFAYNEQFF.

The genes are TRBV7-9 and TRBJ1-1; 7 nucleotides line up with TRBD1. The CDR3 spans 15 residues. From germline, CDR1 is SEHNR and CDR2 FQNEAQ (reference sequence). V shed 1 base and J 1 base; nucleotides not matched to a gene: 3. CDR3 amino acids: CASSLGSGGNTEAFF. CDR3 coding DNA: TGTGCCAGCAGCTTAGGATCAGGGGGGAACACTGAAGCTTTCTTT. The full variable domain, its missing parts supplied by reference TRBV7-9 and TRBJ1-1, is DTGVSQNPRHKITKRGQNVTFRCDPISEHNRLYWYRQTLGQGPEFLTYFQNEAQLEKSRLLSDRFSAERPKGSFSTLEIQRTEQGDSAMYLCASSLGSGGNTEAFFGQGTRLTVV.

The V call is TRBV7-3, the J call TRBJ1-5; D might be TRBD1 (6 bases). V lost 5 bases and J lost 0, with 20 bases in between. Germline-derived CDR1 and CDR2 are SGHTA and FQGTGA. The CDR3 totals 18 residues. CDR3 nucleotide sequence: TGTGCCAGCAGCCCCGGGGAGGGGGACGACTATAGCAATCAGCCCCAGCATTTT. Translation: CASSPGEGDDYSNQPQHF.

This chain connects TRBV5-8 to TRBJ1-3; the D gene is possibly TRBD1 (6 bases). This CDR3 comprises 15 residues. V lost 2 bases, J lost 0 bases, and 9 bases lay in between. The germline V gene encodes CDR1 SGHTS and CDR2 YDEGEE. The CDR3 here is CASSLQGTSGNTIYF. The CDR3 DNA reads TGTGCCAGCAGCTTACAGGGAACCTCTGGAAACACCATATATTTT.

The J gene is TRBJ1-2, the V gene TRBV6-5, with 9 bases fitting TRBD1. This CDR3 is built from 13 residues. Germline CDR1 MNHEY, CDR2 SVGAGI. J gave up 8 bases and V 4 bases, and 5 bases lay outside the gene matches. This chain's CDR3 is CASSSPTGGGYTF. CDR3 nucleotides: TGTGCCAGCAGTTCCCCGACAGGGGGAGGCTACACCTTC.

CDR3 loop: CASSARRYEGQETQYF. The CDR3, as DNA: TGTGCCAGCAGCGCTCGGAGGTACGAGGGTCAAGAGACCCAGTACTTC. The chain links TRBV25-1 to TRBJ2-5, with a weak D call TRBD2 (5 bases). V dropped 6 bases and J dropped 2 bases, with 19 bases sitting between them. CDR1 is MGHDK, CDR2 SYGVNS, per germline. The CDR3 is 16 residues long.

This clone was counted only a few times. The gene calls are TRBV6-1 and TRBJ1-1; 7 nucleotides align to TRBD1. Germline V CDR1 and CDR2: MNHNS, SASEGT. Trimming removed 4 bases from V and 10 bases from J; junction bases left unmatched: 6. CDR3 length equals 12 residues. This CDR3 is CASSGRQGVAFF. DNA of the CDR3: TGTGCCAGCAGTGGACGGCAGGGGGTAGCTTTCTTT.

The chain links TRBV9 to TRBJ2-1; 11 bases align to TRBD2. The germline V gene has CDR1 SGDLS and CDR2 YYNGEE. V trimming: 4 bases; J trimming: 5 bases; junction bases outside the gene matches: 5. There are 15 residues in the CDR3. CDR3 protein: CASSRGLAADNEQFF. CDR3 sequence (DNA): TGTGCCAGCAGCAGGGGACTAGCGGCCGACAATGAGCAGTTCTTC.

J is TRBJ1-5 and V is TRBV15; weak D call: TRBD1 (5 bases). Germline V CDR1 and CDR2: LNHNV, YYDKDF (reference sequence). V was shortened by 1 base and J by 9 bases, with 19 bases between the two germline ends. The CDR3 sequence is 16 residues long. In DNA form, the CDR3 reads TGTGCCACCAGCAGAGCCGGAAGTCAGGGAGGTCGGCCCCAGCATTTT. It codes for CATSRAGSQGGRPQHF. The variable domain in full, completed from reference TRBV15 and TRBJ1-5, reads DAMVIQNPRYQVTQFGKPVTLSCSQTLNHNVMYWYQQKSSQAPKLLFHYYDKDFNNEADTPDNFQSRRPNTSFCFLDIRSPGLGDTAMYLCATSRAGSQGGRPQHFGDGTRLSIL.

The chain is built from TRBV4-1 and TRBJ1-4; tentative D call: TRBD1 (6 bases). Germline V CDR1 and CDR2: MGHRA, YSYEKL. V dropped 2 bases and J dropped 8 bases, with 24 bases sitting between them. This CDR3 spans 18 amino acids. In DNA form, the CDR3 reads TGCGCCAGCAGCCAACCCCGGGACACTGAGAAACTACGGGAAAAACTGTTTTTT. The encoded protein is CASSQPRDTEKLREKLFF.

CDR3: CASSAWPGGGATDTQYF. CDR3 DNA: TGTGCCAGCAGTGCATGGCCCGGTGGAGGGGCCACAGATACGCAGTATTTT. This chain joins TRBV28 and TRBJ2-3; a weak D match, TRBD2 (6 bases). The CDR3 is made up of 17 amino acids. The germline V gene encodes CDR1 MDHEN and CDR2 SYDVKM. Trimming cost V 5 bases and J 2 bases, with 20 bases left between them.

This clone was recorded a few times. The chain links TRBV30 to TRBJ2-2; tentatively, D is TRBD2 (5 bases). Germline CDR1 and CDR2: GTSNPN and SVGIG (reference sequence). Trimming left V 2 bases short and J 3 bases short, with 19 bases between. The CDR3 has 17 residues. CDR3 nucleotide sequence: TGTGCCTGGAGTCCATCCGGACTCCAGCACTACACCGGGGAGCTGTTTTTT. This encodes CAWSPSGLQHYTGELFF.

For this clone: Relative to the germline gene, one junction end is altered; a read error may explain this. The chain has TRBV29-1 and TRBJ1-2, with 8 bases identical to TRBD1. Germline assignment: CDR1 SQVTM and CDR2 ANQGSEA. The CDR3 is made up of 13 amino acids. This CDR3 reads CSVRDRSNYGYPF. CDR3 DNA: TGCAGCGTGAGGGACAGGTCTAACTATGGCTACCCCTTC.

J is TRBJ1-1 and V is TRBV9; D possibly corresponds to TRBD1 (5 bases). The germline V and J ends were trimmed by 3 bases and 3 bases, with 9 bases remaining between them. Germline V CDR1 and CDR2: SGDLS, YYNGEE. CDR3 length: 13 residues. CDR3 protein: CASSARQYTEAFF. CDR3 bases: TGTGCCAGCAGCGCCCGACAGTACACTGAAGCTTTCTTT.

This clone came up a few times. The chain employs TRBV27 and TRBJ1-1; 7 bases fit TRBD1. CDR3 length: 14 residues. Germline V gene data show CDR1 as MNHEY and CDR2 as SMNVEV (reference sequence). V lost 2 bases to trimming and J lost 7 bases; unmatched junction nucleotides: 7. The CDR3: CASSLDYRGGEAFF. Written as DNA, the CDR3 is TGTGCCAGCAGTTTAGATTACAGGGGTGGTGAAGCTTTCTTT.

The chain couples TRBV7-9 to TRBJ2-7; the match to TRBD1 covers 11 bases. Germline CDR1 SEHNR, CDR2 FQNEAQ (reference sequence). V shed 1 base, J shed 1 base, and the junction held 12 bases outside the gene matches. The CDR3 totals 19 residues. CDR3 loop: CASSLGDGQGAEISYEQYF. DNA of the CDR3: TGTGCCAGCAGCTTAGGGGATGGACAGGGGGCAGAGATATCCTACGAGCAGTACTTC. The full variable domain, rest sourced from reference TRBV7-9 and TRBJ2-7, is DTGVSQNPRHKITKRGQNVTFRCDPISEHNRLYWYRQTLGQGPEFLTYFQNEAQLEKSRLLSDRFSAERPKGSFSTLEIQRTEQGDSAMYLCASSLGDGQGAEISYEQYFGPGTRLTVT.